This record covers a single T cell receptor beta chain. The CDR3 totals 19 residues. Germline CDR1 is SNHLY and CDR2 is FYNNEI. Trimming at V came to 2 bases and at J to 0 bases, leaving 7 bases not matched to a gene. These data belong to a study of CD4+ T cells in melanoma. Profiled with immunoSEQ multiplex PCR; TCRdb holds only in-frame clones, not every one. Counted here are 9,900 or so clones, about 73% occurring once; the ten biggest clones make up roughly 21%. This TCR was recovered from a human donor with melanoma. The chain joins TRBV2 to TRBJ2-3; 14 bases are shared with TRBD2. The specimen was cells from a culture (not recorded whether cultured in vitro). CDR3 region: CASSESRLAGGLSTDTQYF. DNA of the CDR3: TGTGCCAGCAGTGAATCCAGACTAGCGGGGGGGCTCAGCACAGATACGCAGTATTTT.